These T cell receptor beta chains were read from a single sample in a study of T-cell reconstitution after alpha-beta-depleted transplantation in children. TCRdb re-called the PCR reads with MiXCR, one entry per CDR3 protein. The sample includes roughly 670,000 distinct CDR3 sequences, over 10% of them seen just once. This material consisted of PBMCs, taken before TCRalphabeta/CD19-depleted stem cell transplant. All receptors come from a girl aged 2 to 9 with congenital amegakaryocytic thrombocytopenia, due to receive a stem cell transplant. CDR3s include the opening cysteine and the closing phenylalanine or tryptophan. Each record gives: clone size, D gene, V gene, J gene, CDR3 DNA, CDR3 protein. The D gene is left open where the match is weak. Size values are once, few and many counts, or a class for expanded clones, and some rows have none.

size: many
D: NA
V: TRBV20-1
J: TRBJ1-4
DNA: TGCAGTGCTAGAGATCCCACCAGACAGCTTACAACTAATGAAAAACTGTTTTTT
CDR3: CSARDPTRQLTTNEKLFF

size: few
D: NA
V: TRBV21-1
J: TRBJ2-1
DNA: TGTGCCAGCAGCAAAGCACCACTAGCGGTCAATGAGCAGTTCTTC
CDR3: CASSKAPLAVNEQFF

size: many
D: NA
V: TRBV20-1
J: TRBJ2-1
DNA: TGCAGTGCAATGACGGGAGCCGACTCCTACAATGAGCAGTTCTTC
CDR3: CSAMTGADSYNEQFF

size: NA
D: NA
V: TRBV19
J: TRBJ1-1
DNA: TGTGCCAGTAGTGACTGGGTCACTGAAGCTTTCTTT
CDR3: CASSDWVTEAFF

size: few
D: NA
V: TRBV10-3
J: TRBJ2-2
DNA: TGTGCCATCAGTCGGGCAGGGAGCACCGGGGAGCTGTTTTTT
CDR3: CAISRAGSTGELFF

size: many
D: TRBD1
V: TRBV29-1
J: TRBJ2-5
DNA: TGCAGCGTTGCACAGGGGGGCCAAGAGACCCAGTACTTC
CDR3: CSVAQGGQETQYF

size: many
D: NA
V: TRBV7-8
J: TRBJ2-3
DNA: TGTGCCAGCAGCTTAGGCGTAGGGGGGGGTTACACAGATACGCAGTATTTT
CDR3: CASSLGVGGGYTDTQYF

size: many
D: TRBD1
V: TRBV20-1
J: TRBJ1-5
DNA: TGCAGTGCTAGGGTACAGGGGCAGGGCAATCAGCCCCAGCATTTT
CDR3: CSARVQGQGNQPQHF

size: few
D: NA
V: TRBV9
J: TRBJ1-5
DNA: TGTGCCAGCAGCGTAGATCCAGGGGTTAATCAGCCCCAGCATTTT
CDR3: CASSVDPGVNQPQHF

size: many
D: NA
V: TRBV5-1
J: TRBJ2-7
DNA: TGCGCCAGCAGCTTGTTTGCCGAGCAGTACTTC
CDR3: CASSLFAEQYF

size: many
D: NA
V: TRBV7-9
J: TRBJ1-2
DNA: TGTGCCAGCAGCTTCGGCGAGAGCTATGGCTACACCTTC
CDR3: CASSFGESYGYTF

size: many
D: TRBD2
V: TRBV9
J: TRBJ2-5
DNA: TGTGCCAGCAGCGTAACGCCCGGGCTAGCGGGAGAGACCCAGTACTTC
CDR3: CASSVTPGLAGETQYF